This record concerns one T cell receptor (beta chain) sequence. Antigen unknown. The record originates from a study of monozygotic twins with inflammatory bowel disease. The CDR3 covers 13 residues. Germline V gene lookup returns CDR1 LGHNA and CDR2 YNFKEQ. Study outcomes and limitations: Researchers report that IBD patients shared fewer clonotypes with others than healthy twins, especially amid disease activity.

Isolation of total RNA was performed on whole blood, with no prior T cell sorting. Across eight separate reactions for each sample, cDNA was made. TCRdb re-called the 5' RACE reads and gives one entry per CDR3 protein, without DNA. The sample includes over 350,000 distinct CDR3 sequences. The sequencing sample was made of blood. V and J are TRBV4-2 and TRBJ1-2; the TCRdb call, TRBD1, lacks DNA for checking. The source is a human donor with ulcerative colitis or Crohn's disease, or a healthy co-twin of an affected twin (not recorded which). CDR3 sequence: CASRRETGDGYTF.